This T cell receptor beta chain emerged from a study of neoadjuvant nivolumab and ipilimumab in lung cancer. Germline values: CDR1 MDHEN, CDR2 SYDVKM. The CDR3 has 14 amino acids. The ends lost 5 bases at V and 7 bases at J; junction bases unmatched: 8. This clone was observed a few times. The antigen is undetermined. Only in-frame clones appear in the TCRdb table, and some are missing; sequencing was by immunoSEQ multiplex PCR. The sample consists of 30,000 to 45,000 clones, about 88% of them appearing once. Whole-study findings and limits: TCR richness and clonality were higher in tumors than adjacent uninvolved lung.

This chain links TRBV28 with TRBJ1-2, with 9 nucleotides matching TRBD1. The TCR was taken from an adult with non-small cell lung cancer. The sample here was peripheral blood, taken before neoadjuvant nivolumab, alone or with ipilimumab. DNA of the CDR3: TGTGCCAGCAGTCATGGACAGGGGTTTGGTGGCTACACCTTC. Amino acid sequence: CASSHGQGFGGYTF.